This entry lists 9 T cell receptor beta chains sequenced from one sample in a study of blood T cell repertoires in COVID-19 (dated by TCRdb to 2020 to 2022). Libraries were built with the immunoSEQ multiplex PCR assay. Sourced from immuneACCESS, this table was stored by TCRdb with only in-frame sequences that have V and J called. A share of the clones is absent; for the studies checked, an unresolved V gene accounts for under half, and the remainder has no known explanation. The sample table contains 150,000 to 200,000 clones; only one count was recorded for roughly 87% of them. The ten largest clones represent 3% to 4.5% of the sample. The sequencing input was peripheral blood. The receptors originated from a woman aged 55 to 70 who had recovered from COVID-19.

The gene calls are TRBV19 and TRBJ2-7, with D maybe TRBD2 (5 bases). The CDR3 consists of 13 residues. Trimming took off 4 bases at V and 4 bases at J, with 11 bases between the two ends. Germline loops: CDR1 LNHDA, CDR2 SQIVND (reference sequence). This CDR3 is CASSKQGRYEQYF. In DNA, the CDR3 is TGTGCCAGTAGTAAACAAGGGAGATACGAGCAGTACTTC. The full variable domain, rest sourced from reference TRBV19 and TRBJ2-7, is DGGITQSPKYLFRKEGQNVTLSCEQNLNHDAMYWYRQDPGQGLRLIYYSQIVNDFQKGDIAEGYSVSREKKESFPLTVTSAQKNPTAFYLCASSKQGRYEQYFGPGTRLTVT.

The CDR3 loop is CASSSDRESSYEQYF. In DNA form, the CDR3 reads TGTGCCAGCAGTTCCGACAGGGAAAGCTCCTACGAGCAGTACTTC. The chain uses TRBV27 and TRBJ2-7, with TRBD1 matching 7 bases. The CDR3 sequence is 15 residues long. With 4 bases clipped from V and 0 bases from J, the junction kept 6 bases outside the gene matches. Germline V gives CDR1 MNHEY, CDR2 SMNVEV (reference sequence).

Of note for this clone: The same CDR3 is also encoded by other DNA sequences in this sample. This chain links TRBV19 with TRBJ2-3, with unresolved D. The CDR3 length is 13 residues. Trimming cost V 3 bases and J 3 bases, with 7 bases left between them. Germline CDR1 is LNHDA and CDR2 is SQIVND (reference sequence). Here the CDR3 reads CASSIQRTDTQYF. The CDR3 DNA follows: TGTGCCAGTAGTATCCAGCGAACAGATACGCAGTATTTT. Supplemented by reference TRBV19 and TRBJ2-3, the full variable domain reads DGGITQSPKYLFRKEGQNVTLSCEQNLNHDAMYWYRQDPGQGLRLIYYSQIVNDFQKGDIAEGYSVSREKKESFPLTVTSAQKNPTAFYLCASSIQRTDTQYFGPGTRLTVL.

This clone was picked up one time. V gene TRBV5-5 combines with J gene TRBJ2-4; TRBD1 aligns across 11 bases. Germline-derived CDR1 and CDR2 are SGHKS and YYEKEE (reference sequence). The CDR3 runs 19 residues. The junction had 11 bases not matched to a gene; V was cut back by 3 bases and J by 0 bases. CDR3 DNA: TGTGCCAGCAGCTCCGACCGGGACAGGGGGTATGTAGCCAAAAACATTCAGTACTTC. Residues: CASSSDRDRGYVAKNIQYF.

This chain joins TRBV10-3 and TRBJ1-3, with D maybe TRBD1 (6 bases). Trimming removed 10 bases from V and 3 bases from J, with 13 bases in between. This CDR3 spans 13 amino acids. The germline V gene encodes CDR1 ENHRY and CDR2 SYGVKD. The CDR3 spells CATIDRRGNTIYF. CDR3 in DNA: TGTGCCACGATAGACAGGCGTGGAAACACCATATATTTT.

The V call is TRBV5-8, the J call TRBJ2-3; weak D call: TRBD1 (6 bases). The CDR3 runs to 15 residues. Germline V CDR1 and CDR2: SGHTS, YDEGEE. Trimming took 0 bases from V and 5 from J, leaving 13 bases between them. The chain's CDR3 is CASSLALYREDTQYF. In DNA form, the CDR3 reads TGTGCCAGCAGCTTGGCCTTGTACAGGGAAGATACGCAGTATTTT.

Turning to this clone: Germline and junction disagree at one end, which may indicate a read error. The V and J genes are TRBV7-7 and TRBJ2-5, with 7 bases fitting TRBD2. The germline gives CDR1 SSHAT, CDR2 FNYEAQ (reference sequence). There are 13 residues in the CDR3. CDR3 sequence reads: CASSPGEGATQYF. The DNA of the CDR3 is TGTGCTAGCAGTCCCGGGGAGGGAGCCACCCAGTACTTC.

This rearrangement joins TRBV4-2 to TRBJ1-5; D is uncertain. This CDR3 has 16 amino acids. Deletions cut 4 bases from V and 0 bases from J, with 13 bases between. Germline V CDR1 and CDR2: LGHNA, YNFKEQ. The CDR3 DNA is TGTGCCAGCAGCCGGGTAGACTCGGATAGCAATCAGCCCCAGCATTTT. Translating gives CASSRVDSDSNQPQHF.

This clone showed up just a few times. V and J are TRBV4-1 and TRBJ2-3, with a weak D call TRBD1 (7 bases). The V gene's germline CDR1 is MGHRA and CDR2 YSYEKL. CDR3 size: 16 residues. Trimming took 4 bases from V and 4 from J, leaving 18 bases between them. The CDR3 DNA reads TGCGCCAGCAGCCCCTTTGCGCAGGGGGGAGCAGATACGCAGTATTTT. Translation: CASSPFAQGGADTQYF.